This TCR beta chain came from a study of T cells in localized non-small cell lung cancer. From germline, CDR1 is DFQATT and CDR2 SNEGSKA (reference sequence). CDR3 length: 11 residues. Profiled with immunoSEQ multiplex PCR; TCRdb holds only in-frame clones, not every one. The repertoire holds about 31,000 clones, with around 90% as singletons. Remarks on this clone: The antigen is undetermined. Mismatch with germline at one junction end may stem from a read error.

Study-level findings and limits: Sequencing involved a lone tumor region, leaving heterogeneity possible. A median of around 58 clones ranked among the top 100 in tumor appeared in adjacent lung. In the blood, greater T cell density corresponded to longer overall survival.

The receptor was isolated from a woman aged 35 to 69 with stage III lung adenocarcinoma. This sample comprised peripheral blood mononuclear cells, obtained before any cancer treatment. The chain employs TRBV20-1 and TRBJ2-1; no firm D call. The CDR3, as DNA: TGCAGTGCTACCTCCGACAATGAGCAGTTCTTC. It specifies CSATSDNEQFF.